Listed here are 5 T cell receptor beta chains from one sample, sequenced in a study of cytomegalovirus exposure and HLA in healthy donors. The method was immunoSEQ multiplex PCR; TCRdb's version includes in-frame clones alone and lacks a portion of them. Among over 100,000 clones listed, roughly nine tenths were seen once. Sequenced material: PBMCs. All receptors come from a man aged 25-40 years in good health and CMV-seronegative.

This sequence joins TRBV5-6 and TRBJ2-1; 10 bases are a match to TRBD2. CDR1 SGHDT and CDR2 YYEEEE come from the germline V gene. This CDR3 region has 14 residues. J gave up 8 bases and V 1 base, and 3 bases lay outside the gene matches. Here the CDR3 DNA reads TGTGCCAGCAGCTTGACTAGCGGGGATGATGAGCAGTTCTTC. Translated: CASSLTSGDDEQFF.

V gene TRBV29-1 combines with J gene TRBJ2-3; maybe TRBD2 (6 bases). The length of the CDR3 is 13 residues. Trimming pared 4 bases from V and 2 bases from J, leaving 10 bases between. The germline CDR1 and CDR2 sequences are SQVTM and ANQGSEA. CDR3 sequence (DNA): TGCAGCGTTGTGCTAGCGATCACAGATACGCAGTATTTT. Encoded protein: CSVVLAITDTQYF.

The rearrangement uses TRBV7-9 and TRBJ2-5, with 7 bases identical to TRBD2. The CDR3 has 13 amino acids. Trimming took 6 bases from V and 4 from J; bases not matched to a gene: 5. Germline lookup yields CDR1 SEHNR and CDR2 FQNEAQ (reference sequence). CDR3 coding DNA: TGTGCCAGCAGGCATACTAGCGTAGAGACCCAGTACTTC. Translating it yields CASRHTSVETQYF.

DNA of the CDR3: TGTGCCAGCAGAACTACGGTTCCTCGACTCTATGGCTACACCTTC. Protein sequence: CASRTTVPRLYGYTF. This chain joins TRBV28 and TRBJ1-2; D gene ambiguous. In germline, CDR1 is MDHEN, CDR2 SYDVKM. The germline V and J ends were trimmed by 6 bases and 4 bases, with 18 bases remaining between them. The CDR3 is made up of 15 amino acids.

V usage is TRBV19 and J usage is TRBJ1-4, with TRBD1 matching over 12 bases. With V trimmed by 3 bases and J by 3 bases, 11 bases remained unmatched. CDR1 is LNHDA and CDR2 is SQIVND in the germline V gene (reference sequence). The CDR3 consists of 19 residues. CDR3 protein: CASSILRGTGGLSNEKLFF. CDR3 DNA: TGTGCCAGTAGTATCCTCCGGGGGACAGGGGGCCTCTCTAATGAAAAACTGTTTTTT.